The 28 T cell receptor beta chains below all came from one sample that was sequenced in a study of a mutant IDH1 vaccine in newly diagnosed glioma. For these receptors, no antigen is known. The protocol was immunoSEQ multiplex PCR, while the TCRdb copy is restricted to in-frame clones and leaves out a portion. The repertoire holds approximately 37,000 clones, with approximately 82% as singletons. The time point here: week 47, end of study. Each vaccine dose was 300 ug of mutant IDH1 20-mer peptide, with topical imiquimod. The input for sequencing was PBMCs, taken from a glioma patient whose treatment included an IDH1 peptide vaccine. These TCRs come from a man aged 18 to 35 with glioma. Some clones in this sample may be carry-over from other donors' samples.

This clone was recorded a few times. V usage is TRBV27 and J usage is TRBJ1-2, with unresolved D. The germline gives CDR1 MNHEY, CDR2 SMNVEV (reference sequence). V was clipped by 6 bases and J by 5 bases, with 13 bases between them. This CDR3 has 13 residues. The CDR3 is CASSERGYYGYTF. As DNA, the CDR3 is TGTGCCAGCAGCGAACGAGGGTATTATGGCTACACCTTC.

This chain joins TRBV9 and TRBJ1-1, with D maybe TRBD1 (5 bases). CDR3 length equals 14 residues. The V end lost 0 bases, the J end lost 4 bases, and 10 bases lay between the germline ends. Germline CDR1 reads SGDLS; CDR2 reads YYNGEE. The CDR3 here is CASSVGGYGTEAFF. The CDR3 bases are TGTGCCAGCAGCGTAGGGGGGTACGGCACTGAAGCTTTCTTT. The full variable domain, with the rest looked up from reference TRBV9 and TRBJ1-1, is DSGVTQTPKHLITATGQRVTLRCSPRSGDLSVYWYQQSLDQGLQFLIQYYNGEERAKGNILERFSAQQFPDLHSELNLSSLELGDSALYFCASSVGGYGTEAFFGQGTRLTVV.

This clone was seen only once. The V and J genes are TRBV4-3 and TRBJ1-2; TRBD1 matches at 10 bases. V shed 3 bases, J shed 5 bases, and the junction held 6 bases outside the gene matches. The CDR3 loop spans 15 amino acids. Germline V CDR1 and CDR2: LGHNA, YSLEER. The chain's CDR3 is CASSHRQGAAYGYTF. CDR3 bases: TGCGCCAGCAGCCATAGACAGGGGGCAGCATATGGCTACACCTTC.

The rearrangement joins TRBV7-2 to TRBJ1-2; D unclear. In germline, CDR1 is SGHTA, CDR2 FQGNSA. The CDR3 loop spans 15 amino acids. The V end was cut by 1 base, the J end by 5 bases, with 14 bases between. The DNA for the CDR3 is TGTGCCAGCAGCTTAGGGGCAGCCTCTTTTTATGGCTACACCTTC. The encoded protein is CASSLGAASFYGYTF.

V usage is TRBV2 and J usage is TRBJ1-1; weak D call: TRBD1 (5 bases). The CDR3 has 12 amino acids. CDR1 is SNHLY and CDR2 is FYNNEI in the germline V gene. Trimming shortened V by 8 bases and J by 6 bases, and 13 bases separated the two germline ends. CDR3 DNA: TGTGCCAGCCGGGGGGAAGTGGCTGAAGCTTTCTTT. This translates into CASRGEVAEAFF.

This sequence joins TRBV27 and TRBJ1-5; D ambiguous. Germline loops: CDR1 MNHEY, CDR2 SMNVEV (reference sequence). V was clipped by 3 bases and J by 6 bases, with 6 bases between them. The CDR3 consists of 12 residues. For the CDR3, the DNA is TGTGCCAGCAGTTTCGTGGGTCAGCCCCAGCATTTT. Amino acid sequence: CASSFVGQPQHF.

This clone was recorded only once. The V and J genes are TRBV30 and TRBJ1-4, with 8 bases fitting TRBD1. V was pared by 3 bases and J by 4 bases, with 4 bases of the junction left unmatched. CDR1 is GTSNPN and CDR2 is SVGIG in the germline V gene (reference sequence). The CDR3 is 14 amino acids. CDR3 loop: CAWRRTGRNEKLFF. DNA of the CDR3: TGTGCCTGGAGAAGGACAGGGCGTAATGAAAAACTGTTTTTT.

This sequence joins TRBV27 and TRBJ1-5; 7 bases align to TRBD1. There are 15 residues in the CDR3. CDR1 and CDR2 (germline): MNHEY, SMNVEV (reference sequence). The V segment lost 6 bases and the J segment 0 bases; nucleotides outside the gene matches: 5. The CDR3 here is CASRPTGVSNQPQHF. The CDR3 DNA reads TGTGCCAGCAGGCCCACAGGGGTTAGCAATCAGCCCCAGCATTTT.

The J gene is TRBJ2-1, the V gene TRBV2, with a possible D match to TRBD2 (5 bases). The CDR3 is made up of 12 amino acids. V dropped 4 bases and J dropped 8 bases, with 9 bases sitting between them. Per germline, CDR1 SNHLY and CDR2 FYNNEI. For the CDR3, the DNA is TGTGCCAGCAGTGGGCAGGAGGATGAGCAGTTCTTC. Protein sequence: CASSGQEDEQFF.

The chain couples TRBV15 to TRBJ2-7; D assignment may be TRBD1 or TRBD2 (5 bases each). V dropped 3 bases and J dropped 0 bases, with 15 bases sitting between them. The CDR3 runs 16 residues. Germline CDR1 reads LNHNV; CDR2 reads YYDKDF (reference sequence). Here the CDR3 reads CATSSFQAGTSYEQYF. The CDR3, as DNA: TGTGCCACCAGCAGTTTTCAAGCCGGGACCTCCTACGAGCAGTACTTC.

The chain couples TRBV4-1 to TRBJ2-2; unclear D gene. The CDR3 spans 17 residues. V lost 4 bases, J lost 4 bases, and 19 bases lay in between. The germline V gene has CDR1 MGHRA and CDR2 YSYEKL. CDR3 sequence: CASSPTPGASVTGELFF. CDR3 sequence (DNA): TGCGCCAGCAGCCCCACCCCGGGTGCCTCTGTCACCGGGGAGCTGTTTTTT.

The chain employs TRBV6-6 and TRBJ2-2; 7 nucleotides match TRBD1. The length of the CDR3 is 15 residues. The trim removed 10 bases at V and 0 bases at J, leaving 8 bases unmatched. Germline V lookup: CDR1 MNHNY, CDR2 SVGAGI (reference sequence). The CDR3 bases are TGTGCCACCCGGACAGGCCCAACGAACACCGGGGAGCTGTTTTTT. It translates to CATRTGPTNTGELFF.

This chain links TRBV5-1 with TRBJ2-3, with 7 positions matching TRBD2. The germline V gene has CDR1 SGHRS and CDR2 YFSETQ. This CDR3 spans 17 amino acids. With V trimmed by 0 bases and J by 3 bases, 10 bases remained unmatched. The CDR3 is CASSLEGRGRLTDTQYF. In DNA form, the CDR3 reads TGCGCCAGCAGCTTGGAGGGGCGGGGGAGGTTGACAGATACGCAGTATTTT.

V gene TRBV19 combines with J gene TRBJ2-5; D is possibly TRBD1 (5 bases). Germline V gene sequence: CDR1 LNHDA, CDR2 SQIVND (reference sequence). The ends were cut back, 6 bases at V and 4 bases at J, with 15 bases in the middle. This CDR3 is 14 amino acids long. For the CDR3, the DNA is TGTGCCAGTAGCCCGAAAGTAGGGGTAGAGACCCAGTACTTC. Residues: CASSPKVGVETQYF. Looking up the rest from reference TRBV19 and TRBJ2-5 gives the full variable domain: DGGITQSPKYLFRKEGQNVTLSCEQNLNHDAMYWYRQDPGQGLRLIYYSQIVNDFQKGDIAEGYSVSREKKESFPLTVTSAQKNPTAFYLCASSPKVGVETQYFGPGTRLLVL.

V and J are TRBV12-5 and TRBJ1-6; D not resolved. Trimming removed 5 bases at V and 5 bases at J, with 4 bases between. The germline V gene encodes CDR1 LGHNT and CDR2 FRNRAP. CDR3 length: 12 residues. CDR3 sequence: CASGLNNSPLHF. The CDR3 bases are TGTGCTAGTGGTCTGAATAATTCACCCCTCCACTTT.

The chain uses TRBV7-2 and TRBJ2-7; D unresolved. V shed 1 base and J shed 0 bases, with 13 bases lying between them. The germline CDR1 and CDR2 sequences are SGHTA and FQGNSA. The CDR3 runs 16 residues. The CDR3 loop is CASSLGAGPLSYEQYF. As DNA, the CDR3 is TGTGCCAGCAGCTTAGGAGCCGGGCCCCTCTCCTACGAGCAGTACTTC.

The J gene is TRBJ2-7, the V gene TRBV7-9, with D perhaps TRBD2 (6 bases). The germline V and J ends were trimmed by 5 bases and 3 bases, with 20 bases remaining between them. The CDR3 is 16 amino acids. Germline V gene sequence: CDR1 SEHNR, CDR2 FQNEAQ (reference sequence). The CDR3 DNA is TGTGCCAGCAGCCCTCCAGCGGCGGGATTGCACTACGAGCAGTACTTC. Translation gives CASSPPAAGLHYEQYF.

The V and J genes are TRBV27 and TRBJ2-1, with 10 bases that match TRBD1. CDR3 length equals 22 residues. Unmatched junction bases numbered 19, after V lost 0 bases and J lost 2 bases. CDR1 and CDR2 from the germline V gene are MNHEY and SMNVEV (reference sequence). The CDR3 loop is CASSLSPRQGAQAGVPYNEQFF. The CDR3 bases are TGTGCCAGCAGTTTATCCCCTCGACAGGGGGCTCAAGCGGGAGTACCCTACAATGAGCAGTTCTTC.

The rearrangement joins TRBV5-1 to TRBJ1-2, with D unresolved. The CDR3 consists of 12 residues. Trimming stripped 3 bases from V and 4 bases from J, with 7 bases between. Germline CDR1 is SGHRS and CDR2 is YFSETQ. CDR3 DNA: TGCGCCAGCAGCTCCAGGAGCTATGGCTACACCTTC. Its translation: CASSSRSYGYTF. The full variable domain, completed using reference TRBV5-1 and TRBJ1-2, is KAGVTQTPRYLIKTRGQQVTLSCSPISGHRSVSWYQQTPGQGLQFLFEYFSETQRNKGNFPGRFSGRQFSNSRSEMNVSTLELGDSALYLCASSSRSYGYTFGSGTRLTVV.

V is TRBV7-9 and J is TRBJ2-5; 9 positions agree with TRBD1. CDR3 length: 13 amino acids. Germline V gives CDR1 SEHNR, CDR2 FQNEAQ (reference sequence). V lost 5 bases and J lost 4; bases outside the gene matches: 2. The CDR3 spells CASSHRGRETQYF. The CDR3 DNA sequence: TGTGCCAGCAGCCACAGGGGGCGAGAGACCCAGTACTTC.

The chain is built from TRBV28 and TRBJ1-6; unclear D gene. This CDR3 is built from 17 residues. Germline V gene sequence: CDR1 MDHEN, CDR2 SYDVKM. Trimming removed 4 bases at V and 0 bases at J, with 13 bases between. As DNA, the CDR3 is TGTGCCAGCAGTTCATACGGGGAAAGCTCCTATAATTCACCCCTCCACTTT. Translating it yields CASSSYGESSYNSPLHF.

V usage is TRBV6-6 and J usage is TRBJ2-3; D perhaps matches TRBD1 (6 bases). This CDR3 has 14 residues. V lost 0 bases and J 2 bases, leaving 6 bases between the germline ends. Germline CDR1 and CDR2: MNHNY and SVGAGI (reference sequence). The CDR3 here is CASSYSGATDTQYF. The CDR3 DNA reads as TGTGCCAGCAGTTACTCGGGGGCCACAGATACGCAGTATTTT.

The chain links TRBV5-6 to TRBJ1-3, with D unresolved. V was clipped by 0 bases and J by 0 bases, with 4 bases between them. Germline V lookup: CDR1 SGHDT, CDR2 YYEEEE. The CDR3 contains 14 residues. CDR3 protein: CASSLGVSGNTIYF. The DNA for the CDR3 is TGTGCCAGCAGCTTGGGGGTCTCTGGAAACACCATATATTTT.

V usage is TRBV7-2 and J usage is TRBJ2-1; D is uncertain. CDR3 size: 15 residues. Deletions cut 6 bases from V and 8 bases from J, with 20 bases between. Germline V gene sequence: CDR1 SGHTA, CDR2 FQGNSA. This chain's CDR3 is CASSPEVLGGDEQFF. As DNA, the CDR3 is TGTGCCAGCAGTCCTGAGGTACTCGGTGGGGATGAGCAGTTCTTC.

CDR3 nucleotides: TGTGCCAGCGGATCCTCCGGGACACAAAATCAGCCCCAGCATTTT. It codes for CASGSSGTQNQPQHF. The rearrangement joins TRBV6-5 to TRBJ1-5, with D maybe TRBD1 (6 bases). V shed 8 bases and J shed 4 bases, with 18 bases lying between them. The CDR3 covers 15 residues. The germline V gene has CDR1 MNHEY and CDR2 SVGAGI.

This chain links TRBV7-2 with TRBJ2-2; 7 bases fit TRBD2. Germline CDR1 and CDR2: SGHTA and FQGNSA. CDR3 size: 14 residues. V shed 1 base and J 4 bases; nucleotides not matched to a gene: 0. The CDR3 region is CASSLGGSTGELFF. As DNA, the CDR3 is TGTGCCAGCAGCTTAGGCGGGAGCACCGGGGAGCTGTTTTTT.

The CDR3 DNA is TGTGCCTGGAGAGGACCCAGCGGGATCTATGGCTACACCTTC. It encodes CAWRGPSGIYGYTF. The rearrangement joins TRBV30 to TRBJ1-2; D remains unclear. Germline V CDR1 and CDR2: GTSNPN, SVGIG (reference sequence). This CDR3 has 14 residues. Deletions cut 3 bases from V and 4 bases from J, with 15 bases between.

V usage is TRBV7-8 and J usage is TRBJ1-1, with 7 bases lining up with TRBD1. V was pared by 6 bases and J by 0 bases, with 4 bases of the junction left unmatched. The CDR3 extends over 14 amino acids. Germline V CDR1 and CDR2: SGHVS, FQNEAQ. The CDR3 region is CASRGTAMNTEAFF. Here the CDR3 DNA reads TGTGCCAGCAGGGGGACAGCCATGAACACTGAAGCTTTCTTT.